A selection of T cell receptor beta chains follows, all from one sample in a study of T cells in Graves' hyperthyroidism and ophthalmopathy. TCRdb ran MiXCR on the multiplex PCR reads and lists one entry per CDR3 protein. This table has 200,000 to 300,000 distinct CDR3 sequences, approximately 16% appearing once. The source material was blood. These receptors were obtained from a woman aged 18-29 years with Graves' ophthalmopathy. The CDR3 runs from the conserved cysteine through the conserved F or W. The D gene is left open where the match is weak. A row's size may be missing; if present it is once, few, many or a size class.

CDR3 DNA: TGTGCCAGCAGCCGTAGGCAGGGGGAAGGCTACACCTTC
CDR3 protein: CASSRRQGEGYTF
clone size: few
V gene: TRBV4-2
J gene: TRBJ1-2
D gene: TRBD1

CDR3 DNA: TGCGCCAGCAGCTTGTCCTCAGGGGCGGATAACTATGGCTACACCTTC
CDR3 protein: CASSLSSGADNYGYTF
clone size: many
V gene: TRBV5-1
J gene: TRBJ1-2
D gene: NA

CDR3 DNA: TGTGCCAGCAGTTTAGGAACTCGTGTAAATGAAAAACTGTTTTTT
CDR3 protein: CASSLGTRVNEKLFF
clone size: many
V gene: TRBV28
J gene: TRBJ1-4
D gene: NA

CDR3 DNA: TGTGCCAGTAGTAGAGGACAGAGCAATGAGCAGTTCTTC
CDR3 protein: CASSRGQSNEQFF
clone size: few
V gene: TRBV19
J gene: TRBJ2-1
D gene: NA

CDR3 DNA: TGTGCCAGCAGTTTAGTAGCTTCCTACGAGCAGTACTTC
CDR3 protein: CASSLVASYEQYF
clone size: many
V gene: TRBV12-3/TRBV12-4
J gene: TRBJ2-7
D gene: NA

CDR3 DNA: TGCAGTGCTAGAGTCGGGACTAGCGGGAGGTATGAGCAGTTCTTC
CDR3 protein: CSARVGTSGRYEQFF
clone size: few
V gene: TRBV20-1
J gene: TRBJ2-1
D gene: TRBD2

CDR3 DNA: TGTGCCAGCAGTTACGCACTGGGAGGTTGGGATGAGCAGTTCTTC
CDR3 protein: CASSYALGGWDEQFF
clone size: NA
V gene: TRBV6-5
J gene: TRBJ2-1
D gene: NA

CDR3 DNA: TGTGCCAGTACGGACGGAGTTGATGAAGCTTTCTTT
CDR3 protein: CASTDGVDEAFF
clone size: many
V gene: TRBV19
J gene: TRBJ1-1
D gene: NA

CDR3 DNA: TGTGCCAGCAGTCTACCACCGACTAGCGGGAGAGAGACCCAGTACTTC
CDR3 protein: CASSLPPTSGRETQYF
clone size: many
V gene: TRBV27
J gene: TRBJ2-5
D gene: TRBD2

CDR3 DNA: TGCGCCAGCAGCCAAGATCTTGGGACAGGGACTGAAGCTTTCTTT
CDR3 protein: CASSQDLGTGTEAFF
clone size: many
V gene: TRBV4-1
J gene: TRBJ1-1
D gene: TRBD1

CDR3 DNA: TGCAGTGCTTGTTCCGGGACTAGTTTCTACAATGAGCAGTTCTTC
CDR3 protein: CSACSGTSFYNEQFF
clone size: many
V gene: TRBV20-1
J gene: TRBJ2-1
D gene: TRBD2

CDR3 DNA: TGCAGCGTTGAACAGGGGGACACTGAAGCTTTCTTT
CDR3 protein: CSVEQGDTEAFF
clone size: many
V gene: TRBV29-1
J gene: TRBJ1-1
D gene: TRBD1

CDR3 DNA: TGTGCTAGCAGCCGGGACAGGGGGGCCGAAGCTTTCTTT
CDR3 protein: CASSRDRGAEAFF
clone size: many
V gene: TRBV7-7
J gene: TRBJ1-1
D gene: TRBD1

CDR3 DNA: TGTGCCAGCAGACAAGGGGGTCAGCCCCAGCATTTT
CDR3 protein: CASRQGGQPQHF
clone size: many
V gene: TRBV12-3/TRBV12-4
J gene: TRBJ1-5
D gene: NA

CDR3 DNA: TGTGCCAGCAAGCGAAGGGCAGGGGCTATAAATGGCTACACCTTC
CDR3 protein: CASKRRAGAINGYTF
clone size: many
V gene: TRBV2
J gene: TRBJ1-2
D gene: NA

CDR3 DNA: TGTGCCACGAGACAGGGTGCCTATGGCTACACCTTC
CDR3 protein: CATRQGAYGYTF
clone size: many
V gene: TRBV6-1
J gene: TRBJ1-2
D gene: TRBD1

CDR3 DNA: TGTGCCAGCAGTTCGTCCGGGACGGATGACGGTTCACCCCTCCACTTT
CDR3 protein: CASSSSGTDDGSPLHF
clone size: NA
V gene: TRBV6-1
J gene: TRBJ1-6
D gene: NA

CDR3 DNA: TGTGCCAGCAGAACGATCGGACATGCTGGAAACACCATATATTTT
CDR3 protein: CASRTIGHAGNTIYF
clone size: many
V gene: TRBV28
J gene: TRBJ1-3
D gene: NA

CDR3 DNA: TGTGCCAGCAGTCCTACCCGGACGGACTACAATGAGCAGTTCTTC
CDR3 protein: CASSPTRTDYNEQFF
clone size: many
V gene: TRBV6-1
J gene: TRBJ2-1
D gene: NA

CDR3 DNA: TGTGCCAGCAGTTTGATGGGGAGAATCTATGGCTACACCTTC
CDR3 protein: CASSLMGRIYGYTF
clone size: many
V gene: TRBV28
J gene: TRBJ1-2
D gene: NA

CDR3 DNA: TGTGCTAGTGGTTTGGGCGGGACTTACAATCAGCCCCAGCATTTT
CDR3 protein: CASGLGGTYNQPQHF
clone size: many
V gene: TRBV12-5
J gene: TRBJ1-5
D gene: NA

CDR3 DNA: TGTGCCAGCAGCCCCAAGACTAGCGCCACAGATACGCAGTATTTT
CDR3 protein: CASSPKTSATDTQYF
clone size: many
V gene: TRBV3-1
J gene: TRBJ2-3
D gene: TRBD2

CDR3 DNA: TGCGCCAGCAGCTTGGACAGGGGACCAGATACGCAGTATTTT
CDR3 protein: CASSLDRGPDTQYF
clone size: many
V gene: TRBV5-1
J gene: TRBJ2-3
D gene: TRBD1

CDR3 DNA: TGTGCCAGCAGTGAACATAACACCGGGGAGCTGTTTTTT
CDR3 protein: CASSEHNTGELFF
clone size: many
V gene: TRBV6-1
J gene: TRBJ2-2
D gene: NA

CDR3 DNA: TGTGCCACCAGCAGTCCCAGGTGGGGGGGCAGGACCGGGGAGCTGTTTTTT
CDR3 protein: CATSSPRWGGRTGELFF
clone size: many
V gene: TRBV15
J gene: TRBJ2-2
D gene: NA

CDR3 DNA: TGTGCCAGCAGTTCCCTAGCGGTAACCTACGAGCAGTACTTC
CDR3 protein: CASSSLAVTYEQYF
clone size: many
V gene: TRBV27
J gene: TRBJ2-7
D gene: TRBD2

CDR3 DNA: TGTGCCAGCAGCCAGGGTGGTCCTGGAAACACCATATATTTT
CDR3 protein: CASSQGGPGNTIYF
clone size: many
V gene: TRBV28
J gene: TRBJ1-3
D gene: NA

CDR3 DNA: TGTGCCAGCAACCCAACGGTGAGGACTAGCGGGGGGCCCTACGAGCAGTACTTC
CDR3 protein: CASNPTVRTSGGPYEQYF
clone size: few
V gene: TRBV28
J gene: TRBJ2-7
D gene: TRBD2

CDR3 DNA: TGTGCCATCAAACCTGGTTCGTTGTATCAGCCCCAGCATTTT
CDR3 protein: CAIKPGSLYQPQHF
clone size: many
V gene: TRBV28
J gene: TRBJ1-5
D gene: NA

CDR3 DNA: TGTGCCAGCAGTTCCCAAGGGATCCAAGAGACCCAGTACTTC
CDR3 protein: CASSSQGIQETQYF
clone size: many
V gene: TRBV28
J gene: TRBJ2-5
D gene: NA

CDR3 DNA: TGTGCCACCAGCATCAGGGATCAAGAGACCCAGTACTTC
CDR3 protein: CATSIRDQETQYF
clone size: many
V gene: TRBV15
J gene: TRBJ2-5
D gene: NA

CDR3 DNA: TGTGCCAGCAGCTTAACAGCTAGCGGGAACAATGAGCAGTTCTTC
CDR3 protein: CASSLTASGNNEQFF
clone size: many
V gene: TRBV11-2
J gene: TRBJ2-1
D gene: TRBD2

CDR3 DNA: TGTGCCAGCAGCGGGATGGAGACATGGAACACCGGGGAGCTGTTTTTT
CDR3 protein: CASSGMETWNTGELFF
clone size: NA
V gene: TRBV7-8
J gene: TRBJ2-2
D gene: NA

CDR3 DNA: TGCAGTGCTAGATCCGGGACACGGGGCACAGATACGCAGTATTTT
CDR3 protein: CSARSGTRGTDTQYF
clone size: many
V gene: TRBV20-1
J gene: TRBJ2-3
D gene: NA

CDR3 DNA: TGTGCTAGTGGTTTATCGGGGTTGGAAGCTTTCTTT
CDR3 protein: CASGLSGLEAFF
clone size: many
V gene: TRBV12-5
J gene: TRBJ1-1
D gene: NA

CDR3 DNA: TGTGCCAGCAAACTCGACCGACGCCCTACCTACGAGCAGTACTTC
CDR3 protein: CASKLDRRPTYEQYF
clone size: many
V gene: TRBV6-1
J gene: TRBJ2-7
D gene: NA

CDR3 DNA: TGCAGCGCTACTAGCGGGGGGGGGGGGGATACGCAGTATTTT
CDR3 protein: CSATSGGGGDTQYF
clone size: many
V gene: TRBV29-1
J gene: TRBJ2-3
D gene: TRBD2

CDR3 DNA: TGTGCCAGCTCAGGGACAATGAACACTGAAGCTTTCTTT
CDR3 protein: CASSGTMNTEAFF
clone size: medium-sized
V gene: TRBV18
J gene: TRBJ1-1
D gene: NA

CDR3 DNA: TGTGCCTGGAGTGTAAGCGGGCCTGAAGCTTTCTTT
CDR3 protein: CAWSVSGPEAFF
clone size: many
V gene: TRBV30
J gene: TRBJ1-1
D gene: NA

CDR3 DNA: TGTGCCAGCAGTGCCAGGGAATATCACGAGCAGTACTTC
CDR3 protein: CASSAREYHEQYF
clone size: many
V gene: TRBV2
J gene: TRBJ2-7
D gene: NA

CDR3 DNA: TGTGCCAGCAGCATAGGGCCCAACACCGGGGAGCTGTTTTTT
CDR3 protein: CASSIGPNTGELFF
clone size: many
V gene: TRBV2
J gene: TRBJ2-2
D gene: NA

CDR3 DNA: TGTGCCAGCAGTTTATCGGGGTCGGGCAATCAGCCCCAGCATTTT
CDR3 protein: CASSLSGSGNQPQHF
clone size: NA
V gene: TRBV12-3/TRBV12-4
J gene: TRBJ1-5
D gene: NA

CDR3 DNA: TGCAGTGCAACGACAGGGGTTGGGGAAAAACTGTTTTTT
CDR3 protein: CSATTGVGEKLFF
clone size: many
V gene: TRBV20-1
J gene: TRBJ1-4
D gene: TRBD1

CDR3 DNA: TGCAGTGCTAGAGATCGCCGGGTGAACACTGAAGCTTTCTTT
CDR3 protein: CSARDRRVNTEAFF
clone size: many
V gene: TRBV20-1
J gene: TRBJ1-1
D gene: NA

CDR3 DNA: TGTGCCAGCAGCTCTACTCGGATCACCCAGGGGAACACTGAAGCTTTCTTT
CDR3 protein: CASSSTRITQGNTEAFF
clone size: many
V gene: TRBV7-9
J gene: TRBJ1-1
D gene: NA

CDR3 DNA: TGTGCCAGCAGACTCACAGGGGTTCAGCCCCAGCATTTT
CDR3 protein: CASRLTGVQPQHF
clone size: many
V gene: TRBV28
J gene: TRBJ1-5
D gene: TRBD1

CDR3 DNA: TGTGCCAGCAGCTCTAGCCATAATGAAGCTTTCTTT
CDR3 protein: CASSSSHNEAFF
clone size: NA
V gene: TRBV7-9
J gene: TRBJ1-1
D gene: NA

CDR3 DNA: TGCGCCAGCAGCTGGAGGACAGGGGGCTTGGGCACTGAAGCTTTCTTT
CDR3 protein: CASSWRTGGLGTEAFF
clone size: many
V gene: TRBV5-1
J gene: TRBJ1-1
D gene: TRBD1

CDR3 DNA: TGTGCCAGCACTTATGGAGGTGACTTACTTTACGAGCAGTACTTC
CDR3 protein: CASTYGGDLLYEQYF
clone size: many
V gene: TRBV28
J gene: TRBJ2-7
D gene: NA

CDR3 DNA: TGCGCCAGCAGCCAAGCCCACCCCAGGGATCAGCCCCAGCATTTT
CDR3 protein: CASSQAHPRDQPQHF
clone size: many
V gene: TRBV4-1
J gene: TRBJ1-5
D gene: NA